This T cell receptor (beta chain) was sequenced during a study of blood T cell repertoires in COVID-19. Study context: COVID-19 samples from acute and convalescent phases originated in the United States, Italy and Spain.

Generated by immunoSEQ multiplex PCR, the TCRdb table keeps only in-frame clones and is missing some. In the table there are fewer than 500,000 clones, around 90% of which are singletons. Looked up from germline, CDR1 is DFQATT and CDR2 is SNEGSKA (reference sequence). CDR3 length equals 14 residues. Trimming pared 3 bases from V and 0 bases from J, leaving 11 bases between. This TCR was sampled from a man between 18 and 29 years old with COVID-19, enrolled during active disease. The chain links TRBV20-1 to TRBJ1-1; no definite D call. The sequenced sample consisted of peripheral blood. The CDR3 bases are TGCAGTGCTAGTGTTAGCGGCATGAACACTGAAGCTTTCTTT. It yields the protein CSASVSGMNTEAFF.